The T cell receptor (beta chain) described here comes from a study of OX40 agonist ivuxolimab in advanced cancers. Broadly, across the study: The costimulatory receptor OX40 (CD134) was targeted by ivuxolimab, a fully human IgG2 agonistic monoclonal antibody. Peripheral TCRbeta sequencing was intended to test whether TCR sequence diversity was altered and clonal T-cell expansion was caused by ivuxolimab. Intravenous ivuxolimab was administered to patients every 2 weeks at six dose levels: 0.01, 0.1, 0.3, 1.5, 3 and 10 mg/kg. Patients were allowed to have had prior anti-PD-1, anti-PD-L1 or anti-CTLA-4 therapy, and approximately 37% of the dose-escalation patients had been treated with checkpoint inhibitors. The paper reports the monotherapy dose-escalation portion (N ≈ 52 patients) of the phase I ivuxolimab trial. In the dose-escalation cohort, more than 75% of patients were male, and the mean age was approximately 60 years, with a range of about 20 to 90. Partial responses occurred in three dose-escalation patients: two with cutaneous melanoma and one with hepatocellular carcinoma. Of the 50 or so patients in dose escalation, 19 had hepatocellular carcinoma, roughly 15 had melanoma, 9 had renal cell carcinoma and 9 had head and neck cancer. On the study overall, not on this receptor specifically: In the 0.1-3.0 mg/kg groups, partial responders were among the patients with the lowest normalized peripheral clonal expansion, particularly in CD8+ T cells. After ivuxolimab, CD8+ T cells had more expanded clones than CD4+ T cells on average. Antigen specificity was not determined for the clonally expanded peripheral T cells. Clonal expansion of both CD4+ and CD8+ blood T cells was observed from baseline to week 6 at doses 0.1 to 3.0 mg/kg. Low levels of normalized T-cell clonal expansion were also seen in some patients who did not respond.

This clone was found a few times. Which antigen it targets is not known. Base-call qualities are not available, and no considerably larger clone is one nucleotide away. Genomic DNA was isolated from the sorted cells so that the TCRbeta CDR3 region could be sequenced. TCRbeta CDR3 regions were sequenced using the immunoSEQ Assay. TCRdb carries this immuneACCESS record with in-frame sequences only. Its versions omit some clonotypes, under half of them owing to an unresolved V gene in the studies checked, with the rest unexplained. Present in this sample are tens of thousands of clones, 70% to 90% of which were seen just once. The ten largest clonotypes hold about 13% of the sample. Trimming takes 0 bases from V and 2 bases from J, and the germline ends sit 14 bases apart. From its cysteine to its phenylalanine, the CDR3 spans 16 amino acids. The kept DNA is CDR3 alone, 48 bases in frame from the first base.

Patients with a history of autoimmune disease or receiving systemic immunosuppression were excluded from the trial. Peripheral blood for TCR sequencing was collected from all dose cohorts at baseline, on cycle 4 day 1, and on cycle 7 day 1. Samples came from an open-label, multicenter, first-in-human phase I dose-escalation trial of ivuxolimab. The trial enrolled adults with locally advanced or metastatic head and neck squamous cell, hepatocellular, melanoma or renal cell carcinoma. CD4+ and CD8+ T cells were sorted separately from peripheral blood before TCR sequencing. The chain uses TRBV23-1 and TRBJ2-7; the D gene cannot be resolved reliably. TRBV23-1 is given ORF status, its function remaining uncertain. This TCR was sampled from an adult with an advanced solid tumor such as melanoma, head and neck, liver or kidney cancer. Specimen: CD4+ or CD8+ T cells sorted from blood, collected in a trial of the OX40 agonist ivuxolimab. The CDR3 amino acid sequence is: CASSQSWGSETYEQYF. The nucleotides are TGCGCCAGCAGTCAATCGTGGGGTTCAGAAACCTACGAGCAGTACTTC.